Following are 5 T cell receptor beta chains from one sample sequenced in a study of T cell repertoires in cytomegalovirus infection. No antigens are known for them. Using its own MiXCR run on the reads, TCRdb lists one record per CDR3 protein. This table holds roughly 990,000 distinct CDR3 sequences, approximately 30% found once. This material consisted of cultured CD8+ T cells from PBMCs, taken from culture after CMV antigen stimulation. These receptors all come from a human donor in good health (CMV status not recorded). Some clones in this sample may be carry-over from other donors' samples.

The rearrangement joins TRBV6-2 or TRBV6-3 to TRBJ2-7; no definite D call. The germline V and J ends were trimmed by 0 bases and 0 bases, with 9 bases remaining between them. CDR3 length: 15 amino acids. The germline CDR1 and CDR2 sequences are MNHEY and SVGEGT. CDR3: CASSYSPGPSYEQYF. DNA of the CDR3: TGTGCCAGCAGTTACTCCCCAGGTCCCTCCTACGAGCAGTACTTC.

This clonotype appeared a few times. V usage is TRBV12-3 or TRBV12-4 and J usage is TRBJ1-6; TRBD1 matches at 8 bases. The CDR3 has 14 amino acids. Trimming cost V 5 bases and J 10 bases; bases outside gene matches: 7. CDR3 nucleotides: TGTGCCAGCAGTCTCTACAGGGGGGAATCACCCCTCCACTTT. Translation gives CASSLYRGESPLHF.

The chain has TRBV20-1 and TRBJ2-3; 7 nucleotides agree with TRBD2. The CDR3 covers 15 residues. Germline-derived CDR1 and CDR2 are DFQATT and SNEGSKA (reference sequence). The V segment lost 0 bases and the J segment 3 bases; nucleotides outside the gene matches: 6. CDR3 amino acids: CSAREGLAVTDTQYF. CDR3 DNA: TGCAGTGCTAGAGAAGGGCTAGCGGTGACAGATACGCAGTATTTT.

Only a few counts were recorded for this clonotype. The chain carries TRBV11-2 and TRBJ2-5; a possible D gene is TRBD1 (6 bases). The CDR3 totals 16 residues. Trimming left V 5 bases short and J 4 bases short, with 20 bases between. CDR1 SGHAT and CDR2 FQNNGV come from the germline V gene. DNA for the CDR3: TGTGCCAGCAGCCTCACACCTCGGACAGTGGGAGAGACCCAGTACTTC. As protein: CASSLTPRTVGETQYF.

V gene TRBV6-2 or TRBV6-3 combines with J gene TRBJ2-3, with TRBD1 identical over 8 bases. Germline V CDR1 and CDR2: MNHEY, SVGEGT. The junction had 12 bases not matched to a gene; V was cut back by 5 bases and J by 5 bases. This CDR3 region has 16 residues. The CDR3 coding sequence is TGTGCCAGCAGTACACGGACAGGGCTCGTTCAAGATACGCAGTATTTT. This codes for CASSTRTGLVQDTQYF.